This T cell receptor (beta chain) originates from a study of shared clonotypes between healthy human individuals. For unsorted PBMC, 300 ng DNA per replicate equaled around 27,000 T cell genomes. Bulk PBMC genomic DNA spanned ten immunoSEQ deep plates. TCRdb's table, derived via immunoSEQ multiplex PCR, lists solely in-frame clones and lacks some. The table records about 450,000 clones, roughly 83% of them present only once. This CDR3 is 15 amino acids long. The V gene's germline CDR1 is ENHRY and CDR2 SYGVKD. Trimming left V 2 bases short and J 0 bases short, with 10 bases between. Donors comprised healthy HIV-negative adults lacking recent acute infections or vaccinations.

V is TRBV10-3 and J is TRBJ1-2, with D perhaps TRBD1 (5 bases). The sample taken for sequencing was PBMCs. The origin of this receptor is a woman aged 40 to 50 in good health. Some clones in this sample may be carry-over from other donors' samples. The CDR3 DNA reads TGTGCCATCAGTGAGCAACAGGCGGCTAACTATGGCTACACCTTC. This codes for CAISEQQAANYGYTF.